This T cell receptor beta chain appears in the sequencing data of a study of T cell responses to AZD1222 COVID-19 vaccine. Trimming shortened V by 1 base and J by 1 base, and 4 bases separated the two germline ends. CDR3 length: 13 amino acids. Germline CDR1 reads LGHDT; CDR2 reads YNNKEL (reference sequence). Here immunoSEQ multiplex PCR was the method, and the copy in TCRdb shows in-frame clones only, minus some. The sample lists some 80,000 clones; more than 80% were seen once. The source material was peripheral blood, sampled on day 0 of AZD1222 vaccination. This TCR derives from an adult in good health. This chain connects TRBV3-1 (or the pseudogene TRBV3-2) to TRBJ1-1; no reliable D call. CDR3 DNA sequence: TGTGCCAGCAGCCAAGCCAGGAACACTGAAGCTTTCTTT. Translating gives CASSQARNTEAFF.